The entry below gives a single TCR beta chain sequence along with its context. Its antigen is as yet unknown. On average around 95,000 T cells per donor were immunosequenced. Generated by immunoSEQ multiplex PCR, the TCRdb table keeps only in-frame clones and is missing some. This table holds some 40,000 clones, approximately 95% found once. The sample belongs to a study of T cells in tuberculosis. About the research overall: A South African cohort included IGRA-negative adolescents, latently infected IGRA-positive adolescents and adults with active tuberculosis. General study points: Active tuberculosis patients had shorter CDR3-alpha; the beta difference was nonsignificant. Samples were chosen by availability of cryopreserved specimens.

The sequence was obtained from a donor aged 10-29 years with latent tuberculosis or without tuberculosis infection. The sample was PBMCs.

The CDR3 DNA is TGTGCCAGCAGCCGGGACAGGGGGTCGGATACGCAGTATTTT. It yields the protein CASSRDRGSDTQYF. The V call is TRBV7-7, the J call TRBJ2-3; 11 nucleotides agree with TRBD1. The CDR3 is 14 amino acids. V shed 5 bases, J shed 6 bases, and the junction held 4 bases outside the gene matches. CDR1 is SSHAT, CDR2 FNYEAQ, per germline (reference sequence).